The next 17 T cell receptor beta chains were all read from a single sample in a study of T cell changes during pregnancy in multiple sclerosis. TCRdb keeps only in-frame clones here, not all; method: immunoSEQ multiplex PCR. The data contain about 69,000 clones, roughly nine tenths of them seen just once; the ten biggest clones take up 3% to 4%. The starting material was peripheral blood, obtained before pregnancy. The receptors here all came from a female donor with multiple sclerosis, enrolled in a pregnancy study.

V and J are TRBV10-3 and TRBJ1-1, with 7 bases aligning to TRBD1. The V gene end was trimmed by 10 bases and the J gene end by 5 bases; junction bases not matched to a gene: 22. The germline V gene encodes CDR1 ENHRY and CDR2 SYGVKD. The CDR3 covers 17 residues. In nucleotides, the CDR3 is TGTGCCACGCAGGGGGTTGACAGGGTAGGGACGAGAACTGAAGCTTTCTTT. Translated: CATQGVDRVGTRTEAFF.

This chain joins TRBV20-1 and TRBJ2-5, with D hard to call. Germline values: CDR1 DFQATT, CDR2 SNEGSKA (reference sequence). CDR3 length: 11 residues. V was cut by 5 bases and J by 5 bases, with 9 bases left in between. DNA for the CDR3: TGCAGTGCTTTTAGCTGGGAGACCCAGTACTTC. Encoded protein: CSAFSWETQYF.

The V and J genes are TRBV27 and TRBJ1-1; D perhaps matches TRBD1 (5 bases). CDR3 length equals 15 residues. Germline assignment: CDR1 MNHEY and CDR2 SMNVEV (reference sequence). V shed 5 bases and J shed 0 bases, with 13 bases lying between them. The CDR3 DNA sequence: TGTGCCAGCAGTGATCAGGGTGTGGTGAACACTGAAGCTTTCTTT. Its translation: CASSDQGVVNTEAFF.

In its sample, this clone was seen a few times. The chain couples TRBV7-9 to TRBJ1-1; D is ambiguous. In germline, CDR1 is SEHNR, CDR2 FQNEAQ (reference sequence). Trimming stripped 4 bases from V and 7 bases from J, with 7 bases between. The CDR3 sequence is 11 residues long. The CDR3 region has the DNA TGTGCCAGCAGCTACGTCGGTGAAGCTTTCTTT. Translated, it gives CASSYVGEAFF. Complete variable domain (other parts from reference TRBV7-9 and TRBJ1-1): DTGVSQNPRHKITKRGQNVTFRCDPISEHNRLYWYRQTLGQGPEFLTYFQNEAQLEKSRLLSDRFSAERPKGSFSTLEIQRTEQGDSAMYLCASSYVGEAFFGQGTRLTVV.

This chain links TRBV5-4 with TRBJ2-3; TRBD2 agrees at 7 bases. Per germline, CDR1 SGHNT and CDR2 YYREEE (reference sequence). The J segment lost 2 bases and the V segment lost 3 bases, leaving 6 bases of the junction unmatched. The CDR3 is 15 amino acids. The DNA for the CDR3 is TGTGCCAGCAGCTCCCAGCGGGATCCCACAGATACGCAGTATTTT. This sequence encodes CASSSQRDPTDTQYF.

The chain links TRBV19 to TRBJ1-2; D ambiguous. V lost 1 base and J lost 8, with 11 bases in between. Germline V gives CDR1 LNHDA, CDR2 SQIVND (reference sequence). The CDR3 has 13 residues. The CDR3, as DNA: TGTGCCAGTAGTATAGGCAGGCTCGAAGGCTACACCTTC. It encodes CASSIGRLEGYTF.

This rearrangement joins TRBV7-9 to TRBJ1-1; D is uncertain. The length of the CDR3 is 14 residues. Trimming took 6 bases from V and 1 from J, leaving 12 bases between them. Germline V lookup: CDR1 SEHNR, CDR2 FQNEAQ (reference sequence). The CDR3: CASRRRQENTEAFF. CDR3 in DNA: TGTGCCAGCAGACGTCGCCAGGAGAACACTGAAGCTTTCTTT.

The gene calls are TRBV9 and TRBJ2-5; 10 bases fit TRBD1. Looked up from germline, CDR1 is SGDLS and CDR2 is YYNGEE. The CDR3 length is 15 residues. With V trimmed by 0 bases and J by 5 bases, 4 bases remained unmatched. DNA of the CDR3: TGTGCCAGCAGCGTAGGGACAGGGGGAGCGGAGACCCAGTACTTC. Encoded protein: CASSVGTGGAETQYF.

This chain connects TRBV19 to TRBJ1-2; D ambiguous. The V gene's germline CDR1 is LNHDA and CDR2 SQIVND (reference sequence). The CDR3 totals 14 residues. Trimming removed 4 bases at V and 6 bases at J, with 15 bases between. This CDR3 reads CASSRLTTPDGYTF. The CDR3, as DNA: TGTGCCAGTAGTAGGCTGACTACTCCGGATGGCTACACCTTC.

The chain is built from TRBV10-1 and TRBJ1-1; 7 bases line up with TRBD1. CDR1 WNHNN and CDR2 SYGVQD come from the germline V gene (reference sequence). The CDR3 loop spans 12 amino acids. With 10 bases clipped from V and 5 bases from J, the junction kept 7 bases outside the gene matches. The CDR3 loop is CATAQGNTEAFF. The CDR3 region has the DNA TGCGCCACTGCACAGGGGAATACTGAAGCTTTCTTT.

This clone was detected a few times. The CDR3 protein is CASSREGSDYGYTF. The CDR3 DNA reads as TGTGCCAGCAGCCGAGAGGGCAGTGACTATGGCTACACCTTC. The genes are TRBV7-9 and TRBJ1-2; no definite D call. V shed 5 bases and J shed 3 bases, with 13 bases lying between them. Germline V gives CDR1 SEHNR, CDR2 FQNEAQ (reference sequence). This CDR3 comprises 14 residues.

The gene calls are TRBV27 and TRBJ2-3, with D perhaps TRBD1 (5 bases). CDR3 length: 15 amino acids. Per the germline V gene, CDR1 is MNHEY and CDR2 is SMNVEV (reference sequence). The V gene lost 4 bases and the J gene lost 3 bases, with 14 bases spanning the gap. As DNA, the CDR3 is TGTGCCAGCAGTTACCAGGGTTTGATTACAGATACGCAGTATTTT. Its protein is CASSYQGLITDTQYF.

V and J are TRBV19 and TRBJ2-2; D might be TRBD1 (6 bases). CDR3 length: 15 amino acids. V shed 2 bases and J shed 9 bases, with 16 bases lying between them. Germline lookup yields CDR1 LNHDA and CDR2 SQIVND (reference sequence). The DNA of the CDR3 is TGTGCCAGTAGTATACCGGCCAAAACAGGGAGGGAGCTGTTTTTT. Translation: CASSIPAKTGRELFF.

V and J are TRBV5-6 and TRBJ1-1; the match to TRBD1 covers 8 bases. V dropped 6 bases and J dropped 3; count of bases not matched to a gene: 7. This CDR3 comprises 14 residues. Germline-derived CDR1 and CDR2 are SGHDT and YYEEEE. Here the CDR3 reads CASTSGQADTEAFF. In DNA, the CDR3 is TGTGCCAGCACCTCGGGACAGGCTGACACTGAAGCTTTCTTT.

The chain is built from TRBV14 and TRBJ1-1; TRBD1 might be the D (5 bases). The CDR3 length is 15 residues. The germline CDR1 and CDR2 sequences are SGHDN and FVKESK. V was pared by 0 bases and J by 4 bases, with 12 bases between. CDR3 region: CASSQDTGGGTEAFF. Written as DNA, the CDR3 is TGTGCCAGCAGCCAAGATACGGGGGGAGGCACTGAAGCTTTCTTT.

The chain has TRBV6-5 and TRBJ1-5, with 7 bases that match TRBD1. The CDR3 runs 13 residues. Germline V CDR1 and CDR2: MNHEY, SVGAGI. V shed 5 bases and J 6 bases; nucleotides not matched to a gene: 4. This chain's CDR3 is CASSTGVAQPQHF. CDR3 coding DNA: TGTGCCAGCAGTACAGGGGTTGCTCAGCCCCAGCATTTT.

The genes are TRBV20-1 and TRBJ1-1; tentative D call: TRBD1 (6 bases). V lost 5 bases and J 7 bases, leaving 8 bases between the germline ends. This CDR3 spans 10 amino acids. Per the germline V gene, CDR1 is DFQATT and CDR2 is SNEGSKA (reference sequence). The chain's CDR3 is CSALQGEAFF. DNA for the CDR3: TGCAGTGCTTTACAGGGTGAAGCTTTCTTT.